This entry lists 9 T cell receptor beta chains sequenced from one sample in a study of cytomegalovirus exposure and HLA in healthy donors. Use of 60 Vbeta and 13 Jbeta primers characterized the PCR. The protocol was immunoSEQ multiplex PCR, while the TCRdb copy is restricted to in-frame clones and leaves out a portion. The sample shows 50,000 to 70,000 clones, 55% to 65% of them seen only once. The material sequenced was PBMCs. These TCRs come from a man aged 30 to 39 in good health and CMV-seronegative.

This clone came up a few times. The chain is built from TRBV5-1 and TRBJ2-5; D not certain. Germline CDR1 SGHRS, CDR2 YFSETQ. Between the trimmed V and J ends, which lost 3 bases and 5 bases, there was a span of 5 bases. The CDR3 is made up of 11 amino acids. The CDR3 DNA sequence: TGCGCCAGCAGCTCTAGGGAGACCCAGTACTTC. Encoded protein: CASSSRETQYF. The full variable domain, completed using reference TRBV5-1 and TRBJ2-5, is KAGVTQTPRYLIKTRGQQVTLSCSPISGHRSVSWYQQTPGQGLQFLFEYFSETQRNKGNFPGRFSGRQFSNSRSEMNVSTLELGDSALYLCASSSRETQYFGPGTRLLVL.

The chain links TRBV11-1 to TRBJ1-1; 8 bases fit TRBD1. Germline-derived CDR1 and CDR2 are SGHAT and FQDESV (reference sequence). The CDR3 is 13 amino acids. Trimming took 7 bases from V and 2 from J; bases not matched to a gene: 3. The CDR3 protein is CASTGQVNTEAFF. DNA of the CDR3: TGTGCCAGCACGGGACAGGTCAACACTGAAGCTTTCTTT. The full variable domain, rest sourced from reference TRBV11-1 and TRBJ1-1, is EAEVAQSPRYKITEKSQAVAFWCDPISGHATLYWYRQILGQGPELLVQFQDESVVDDSQLPKDRFSAERLKGVDSTLKIQPAELGDSAMYLCASTGQVNTEAFFGQGTRLTVV.

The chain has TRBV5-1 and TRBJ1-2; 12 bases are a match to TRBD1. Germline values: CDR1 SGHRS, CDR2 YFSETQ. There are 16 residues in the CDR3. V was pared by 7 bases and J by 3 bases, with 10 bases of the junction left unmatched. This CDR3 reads CASSPGTGGAHYGYTF. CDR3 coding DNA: TGCGCCAGCTCCCCCGGGACAGGGGGCGCGCACTATGGCTACACCTTC.

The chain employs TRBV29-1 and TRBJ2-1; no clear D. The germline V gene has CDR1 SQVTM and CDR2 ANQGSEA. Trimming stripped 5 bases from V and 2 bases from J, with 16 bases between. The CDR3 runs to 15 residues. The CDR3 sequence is CSVSGALTPYNEQFF. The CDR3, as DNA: TGCAGCGTTTCCGGAGCGCTCACCCCCTACAATGAGCAGTTCTTC.

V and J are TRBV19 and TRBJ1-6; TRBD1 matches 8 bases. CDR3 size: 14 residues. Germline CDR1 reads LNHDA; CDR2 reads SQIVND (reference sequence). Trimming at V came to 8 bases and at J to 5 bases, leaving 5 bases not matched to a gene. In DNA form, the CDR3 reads TGTGCCAGTGAGTCGACAGGGGATAATTCACCCCTCCACTTT. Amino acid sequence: CASESTGDNSPLHF.

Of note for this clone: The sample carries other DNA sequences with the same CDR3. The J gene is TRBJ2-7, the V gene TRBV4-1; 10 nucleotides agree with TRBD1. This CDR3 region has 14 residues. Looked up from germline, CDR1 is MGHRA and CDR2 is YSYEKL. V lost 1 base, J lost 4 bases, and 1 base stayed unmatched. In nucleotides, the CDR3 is TGCGCCAGCAGCCAAGGACAGGGGGCATACGAGCAGTACTTC. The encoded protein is CASSQGQGAYEQYF.

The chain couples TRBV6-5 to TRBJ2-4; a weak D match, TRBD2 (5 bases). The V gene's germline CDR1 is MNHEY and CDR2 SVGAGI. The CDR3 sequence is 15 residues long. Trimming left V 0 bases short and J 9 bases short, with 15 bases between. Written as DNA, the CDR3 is TGTGCCAGCAGTTACTCGCAGAGCGGACTTATCATTCAGTACTTC. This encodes CASSYSQSGLIIQYF.

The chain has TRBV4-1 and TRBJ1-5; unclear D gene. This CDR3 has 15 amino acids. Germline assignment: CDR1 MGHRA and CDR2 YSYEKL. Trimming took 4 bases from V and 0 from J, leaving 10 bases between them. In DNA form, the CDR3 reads TGCGCCAGCAGCCTAGGACTGAATAGCAATCAGCCCCAGCATTTT. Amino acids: CASSLGLNSNQPQHF.

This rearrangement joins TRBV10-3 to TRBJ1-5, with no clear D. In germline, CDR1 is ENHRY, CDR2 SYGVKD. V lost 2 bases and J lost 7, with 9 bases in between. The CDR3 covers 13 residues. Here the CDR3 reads CAISEGLWQPQHF. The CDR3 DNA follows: TGTGCCATCAGTGAGGGCTTGTGGCAGCCCCAGCATTTT.